The T cell receptor (beta chain) described here comes from a study of control samples from healthy donors and cancer patients. Sequenced by immunoSEQ multiplex PCR; TCRdb stores in-frame clones only, minus some. The sample consists of 200,000 or so clones, around 90% of them appearing once. The CDR3 contains 16 residues. Trimming left V 0 bases short and J 0 bases short, with 11 bases between. CDR1 and CDR2 (germline): SGHRS, YFSETQ. The source of this sequence is a man in his thirties or forties in good health. The V call is TRBV5-1, the J call TRBJ2-3, with D possibly TRBD2 on 5 matching bases. Sequencing was performed on blood. The CDR3 region has the DNA TGCGCCAGCAGCTTGGGGCTAGCTACTAGCACAGATACGCAGTATTTT. Protein: CASSLGLATSTDTQYF.